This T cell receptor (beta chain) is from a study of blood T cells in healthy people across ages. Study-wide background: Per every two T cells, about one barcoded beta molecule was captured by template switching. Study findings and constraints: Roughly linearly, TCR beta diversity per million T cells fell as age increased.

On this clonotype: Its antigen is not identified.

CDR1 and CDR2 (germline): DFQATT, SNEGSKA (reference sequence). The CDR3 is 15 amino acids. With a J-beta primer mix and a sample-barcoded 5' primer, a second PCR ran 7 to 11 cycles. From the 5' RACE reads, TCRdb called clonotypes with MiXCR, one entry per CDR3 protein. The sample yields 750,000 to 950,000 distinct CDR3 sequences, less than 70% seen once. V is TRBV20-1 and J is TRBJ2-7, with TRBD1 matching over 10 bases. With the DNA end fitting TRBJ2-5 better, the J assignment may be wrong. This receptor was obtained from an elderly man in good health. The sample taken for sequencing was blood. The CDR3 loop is CSAPVGTGVFETQYF. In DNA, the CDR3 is TGCAGTGCCCCGGTCGGGACAGGGGTTTTTGAGACCCAGTACTTC.